These T cell receptor beta chains were read from a single sample in a study of T cells after yellow fever vaccination. TCRdb called the 5' RACE reads again in MiXCR, with one record for every CDR3 protein. The sample lists over 300,000 distinct CDR3 sequences; about 4% were seen once. Sample: PBMCs, taken 5 days after the yellow fever booster vaccination. These receptors came from a man between 18 and 29 years old who received the YFV17D yellow fever vaccine. Each CDR3 is given with its conserved first and last residue. The order of the fields is J gene, clone size, D gene, V gene, CDR3 protein, CDR3 DNA. The D gene is left open where the match is weak. Part of the rows lack a size; the others show once, few, many or a class for expanded clones.

TRBJ2-3	NA	TRBD2	TRBV6-2/TRBV6-3	CASSSRSGGAVDTQYF	TGTGCCAGCAGTTCCCGTAGCGGGGGGGCCGTAGATACGCAGTATTTT
TRBJ1-3	few	TRBD1	TRBV7-9	CASSRRDRGDTIYF	TGTGCCAGCAGCCGCCGGGACAGGGGTGACACCATATATTTT
TRBJ2-1	many	NA	TRBV9	CASSGGSYNEQFF	TGTGCCAGCAGCGGCGGAAGTTACAATGAGCAGTTCTTC
TRBJ1-5	NA	NA	TRBV5-1	CARPDGVYSNQPQHF	TGCGCCAGACCGGACGGGGTATATAGCAATCAGCCCCAGCATTTT
TRBJ1-1	many	NA	TRBV20-1	CSARLPLTDLNTEAFF	TGCAGTGCTAGACTCCCCTTGACAGATCTCAACACTGAAGCTTTCTTT
TRBJ2-2	NA	NA	TRBV12-3/TRBV12-4	CASSPVAGELFF	TGTGCCAGCAGCCCCGTGGCCGGGGAGCTGTTTTTT
TRBJ1-3	few	NA	TRBV18	CASSPPGRPSGNTIYF	TGTGCCAGCTCACCACCGGGAAGGCCCTCTGGAAACACCATATATTTT
TRBJ2-7	NA	NA	TRBV7-9	CASSSGVIDEQYF	TGTGCCAGCAGCTCAGGGGTTATAGACGAGCAGTACTTC
TRBJ1-2	few	TRBD1	TRBV4-1	CASSRAESGTGARWYGYTF	TGCGCCAGCAGTCGAGCGGAATCCGGGACAGGAGCTCGTTGGTATGGCTACACCTTC
TRBJ2-3	many	TRBD2	TRBV10-3	CAISDSGGTDTQYF	TGTGCCATCAGTGATAGCGGGGGCACAGATACGCAGTATTTT
TRBJ2-5	NA	NA	TRBV12-3/TRBV12-4	CASSSVPTFERTQYF	TGTGCCAGCAGTTCGGTGCCTACCTTCGAACGGACCCAGTACTTC
TRBJ1-5	few	NA	TRBV2	CASSSGDLGGSNQPQHF	TGTGCCAGCAGTAGCGGAGACTTAGGGGGTAGCAATCAGCCCCAGCATTTT
TRBJ2-5	many	TRBD2	TRBV10-3	CAISQAGREQETQYF	TGTGCCATCAGTCAAGCGGGGCGGGAGCAAGAGACCCAGTACTTC
TRBJ2-2	few	NA	TRBV6-2/TRBV6-3	CASSLTDTSTGELFF	TGTGCCAGCAGTCTCACGGACACTTCCACCGGGGAGCTGTTTTTT
TRBJ1-6	few	NA	TRBV6-1	CASRTGLNSPLHF	TGTGCCAGCAGGACAGGTCTAAATTCACCCCTCCACTTT
TRBJ2-1	NA	NA	TRBV24-1	CATKAGFDEQFF	TGTGCCACCAAGGCAGGGTTCGATGAGCAGTTCTTC
TRBJ1-1	many	NA	TRBV5-5	CASSPRATEAFF	TGTGCCAGCAGCCCAAGGGCGACTGAAGCTTTCTTT
TRBJ2-1	NA	NA	TRBV20-1	CSAQLGLYNEQFF	TGCAGTGCGCAGCTTGGACTATACAATGAGCAGTTCTTC
TRBJ2-7	few	TRBD1	TRBV5-1	CASSRSGTASRVPWEQYF	TGCGCCAGCAGTCGCTCCGGGACAGCTTCCCGGGTACCCTGGGAGCAGTACTTC
TRBJ1-1	few	NA	TRBV4-1	CASMKGSGTEAFF	TGCGCCAGCATGAAGGGTTCGGGCACTGAAGCTTTCTTT
TRBJ1-6	many	NA	TRBV7-9	CASSPVGEAGSPLHF	TGTGCCAGCAGCCCAGTCGGGGAGGCGGGATCACCCCTCCACTTT
TRBJ1-1	few	NA	TRBV14	CASSLLGGKNTEAFF	TGTGCCAGCAGTCTACTGGGGGGAAAGAACACTGAAGCTTTCTTT